A single sample is the source of the 5 T cell receptor beta chains below, sequenced in a study of early T cells in non-severe SARS-CoV-2 infection. A single record per CDR3 protein comes from TCRdb applying MiXCR to the 5' RACE reads. Of tens of thousands of distinct CDR3 sequences listed, about 12% are singletons. Sequencing was performed on whole blood. Receptors originate from an adult who was a healthcare worker with PCR-confirmed SARS-CoV-2 infection or an uninfected control (not recorded which).

This clonotype was seen a handful of times. The chain joins TRBV4-1 to TRBJ1-3; no clear D gene. Trimming stripped 1 base from V and 0 bases from J, with 13 bases between. Per germline, CDR1 MGHRA and CDR2 YSYEKL. The CDR3 consists of 17 residues. The chain's CDR3 is CASSQVSVPHSGNTIYF. The CDR3, as DNA: TGCGCCAGCAGCCAAGTATCGGTGCCCCACTCTGGAAACACCATATATTTT.

The genes are TRBV27 and TRBJ1-2; D gene ambiguous. Looked up from germline, CDR1 is MNHEY and CDR2 is SMNVEV (reference sequence). This CDR3 is 14 amino acids long. Deletions cut 4 bases from V and 5 bases from J, with 14 bases between. This chain's CDR3 is CASSSNRALYGYTF. The CDR3 DNA sequence: TGTGCCAGCAGTTCAAACAGAGCGCTTTATGGCTACACCTTC.

The chain uses TRBV19 and TRBJ2-7; TRBD1 matches 7 bases. The CDR3 length is 13 residues. J was trimmed by 3 bases and V by 2 bases; bases with no gene match: 1. CDR1 and CDR2 from the germline V gene are LNHDA and SQIVND (reference sequence). This CDR3 is CASSIQGDYEQYF. The CDR3 DNA sequence: TGTGCCAGTAGTATACAGGGGGACTACGAGCAGTACTTC.

This clonotype was detected only a few times. The chain uses TRBV27 and TRBJ2-7; perhaps TRBD1 as D (5 bases). This CDR3 comprises 15 residues. The V end was cut by 5 bases, the J end by 0 bases, with 14 bases between. CDR1 MNHEY and CDR2 SMNVEV come from the germline V gene (reference sequence). CDR3 sequence: CASSPAGSGSYEQYF. CDR3 nucleotide sequence: TGTGCCAGCAGTCCAGCAGGGTCCGGCTCCTACGAGCAGTACTTC.

This clonotype was seen a handful of times. This chain connects TRBV7-9 to TRBJ2-1; no firm D call. The V gene lost 2 bases and the J gene lost 7 bases, with 6 bases spanning the gap. This CDR3 is 12 amino acids long. CDR1 and CDR2 from the germline V gene are SEHNR and FQNEAQ (reference sequence). CDR3 DNA sequence: TGTGCCAGCAGCTTAATAGGAAATGAGCAGTTCTTC. This encodes CASSLIGNEQFF.